The present TCR beta chain was sequenced within a study of cytomegalovirus exposure and HLA in healthy donors. For this clone: Its antigen is undetermined.

The CDR3 spans 15 residues. Trimming took off 3 bases at V and 4 bases at J, with 18 bases between the two ends. Per the germline V gene, CDR1 is SQVTM and CDR2 is ANQGSEA. Overall study results and limits: The study listed approximately 160 cytomegalovirus-associated TCR beta chains.

The repertoire was sequenced with immunoSEQ multiplex PCR; TCRdb's copy has only in-frame clones and lacks some. In the table there are approximately 100,000 clones, under 95% of which are singletons. The chain carries TRBV29-1 and TRBJ1-2, with D maybe TRBD1 (6 bases). The clonotype was recovered from a woman in her twenties or thirties in good health and CMV-seropositive. Sequencing was performed on PBMCs. The DNA of the CDR3 is TGCAGCGTTGATCTGGGGGCGCCGTCTACCTATGGCTACACCTTC. This sequence encodes CSVDLGAPSTYGYTF.